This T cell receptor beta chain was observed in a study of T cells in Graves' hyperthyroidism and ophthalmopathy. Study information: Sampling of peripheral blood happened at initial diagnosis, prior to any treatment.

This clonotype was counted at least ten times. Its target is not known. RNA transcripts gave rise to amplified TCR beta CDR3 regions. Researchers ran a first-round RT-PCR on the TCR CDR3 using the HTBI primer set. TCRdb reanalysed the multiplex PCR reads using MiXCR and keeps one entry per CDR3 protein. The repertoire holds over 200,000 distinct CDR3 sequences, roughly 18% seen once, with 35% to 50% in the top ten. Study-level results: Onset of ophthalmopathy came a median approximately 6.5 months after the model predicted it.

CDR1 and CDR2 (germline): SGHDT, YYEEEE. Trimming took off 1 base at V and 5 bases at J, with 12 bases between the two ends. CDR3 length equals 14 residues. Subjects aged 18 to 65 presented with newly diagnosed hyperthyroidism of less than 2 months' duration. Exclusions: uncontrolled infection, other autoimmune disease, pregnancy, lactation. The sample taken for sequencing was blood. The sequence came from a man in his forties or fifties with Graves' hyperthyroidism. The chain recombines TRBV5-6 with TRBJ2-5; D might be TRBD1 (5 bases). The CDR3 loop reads CASSLKPGKETQYF. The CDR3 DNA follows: TGTGCCAGCAGCTTGAAACCAGGGAAGGAGACCCAGTACTTC.